This T cell receptor (beta chain) was recorded in a study of blood T cell repertoires in COVID-19. Study-level background: There were acute and convalescent COVID-19 samples, and they came from the United States, Italy and Spain.

Grouping used clinical history reported by participants in a survey and questionnaire. Cohort 3 recovery required two negative PCRs, clearance, or symptom resolution. The authors' processing: Estimated nucleated cell counts came from reference gene primer amplification. Some clones are missing from TCRdb's copy, which holds only in-frame ones; the method was immunoSEQ multiplex PCR. V and J calls and clone size come straight from that table; D and trimming were deduced from the DNA. The top ten clones hold 2.5% to 3% of a sample with 200,000 to 250,000 clones, around 89% of them seen once. V gave up 1 base and J gave up 2 bases, with 20 bases separating them. Germline CDR1 and CDR2: SEHNR and FQNEAQ (reference sequence). This CDR3 comprises 18 residues.

Sequencing used PBMCs or T cells enriched from blood (not recorded which). The clonotype was recovered from a woman in her thirties who had recovered from COVID-19. The gene calls are TRBV7-9 and TRBJ1-2; no definite D call. CDR3 nucleotides: TGTGCCAGCAGCTTAGAGAGTTACGGTTCCGCCGTCAACTATGGCTACACCTTC. It yields the protein CASSLESYGSAVNYGYTF.